The next 29 T cell receptor beta chains were all read from a single sample in a study of T cell responses to AZD1222 COVID-19 vaccine. Some clones are missing from TCRdb's copy, which holds only in-frame ones; the method was immunoSEQ multiplex PCR. Among some 130,000 clones listed, almost 85% were seen once. The material sequenced was peripheral blood, taken 28 days after the second dose of the MenACWY control vaccine. Receptor source: an adult who received the MenACWY meningococcal vaccine as a control.

The CDR3 here is CASTMFGTGVEAFF. CDR3 nucleotides: TGCGCCAGCACCATGTTCGGGACAGGGGTTGAAGCTTTCTTT. The J gene is TRBJ1-1, the V gene TRBV5-1; 10 bases are shared with TRBD1. The CDR3 totals 14 residues. The V and J ends lost 6 bases and 7 bases, in that order; junction bases with no gene match: 9. CDR1 and CDR2 (germline): SGHRS, YFSETQ. The full variable domain, completed using reference TRBV5-1 and TRBJ1-1, is KAGVTQTPRYLIKTRGQQVTLSCSPISGHRSVSWYQQTPGQGLQFLFEYFSETQRNKGNFPGRFSGRQFSNSRSEMNVSTLELGDSALYLCASTMFGTGVEAFFGQGTRLTVV.

This rearrangement joins TRBV7-2 to TRBJ1-5; 9 bases are shared with TRBD1. The germline CDR1 and CDR2 sequences are SGHTA and FQGNSA. This CDR3 comprises 18 residues. V shed 2 bases, J shed 0 bases, and the junction held 8 bases outside the gene matches. DNA for the CDR3: TGTGCCAGCAGCTTATCTGGGACAGGGAAGTATAGCAATCAGCCCCAGCATTTT. Translated: CASSLSGTGKYSNQPQHF.

The rearrangement uses TRBV6-5 and TRBJ2-5, with a possible D match to TRBD2 (6 bases). Germline V gene sequence: CDR1 MNHEY, CDR2 SVGAGI. V was clipped by 4 bases and J by 0 bases, with 15 bases between them. The CDR3 totals 16 residues. CDR3 sequence reads: CASSSLAPAYQETQYF. In DNA, the CDR3 is TGTGCCAGCAGTTCACTAGCCCCGGCCTACCAAGAGACCCAGTACTTC.

J is TRBJ1-4 and V is TRBV18, with 7 positions matching TRBD1. The CDR3 has 15 residues. The V segment lost 5 bases and the J segment 0 bases; nucleotides outside the gene matches: 3. From germline, CDR1 is KGHSH and CDR2 LQKENI. CDR3 sequence reads: CASSGQVATNEKLFF. CDR3 DNA sequence: TGTGCCAGCTCAGGACAGGTTGCAACTAATGAAAAACTGTTTTTT.

The chain recombines TRBV10-2 with TRBJ1-3; D not resolved. Trimming left V 10 bases short and J 0 bases short, with 19 bases between. The length of the CDR3 is 16 residues. Germline V gene lookup returns CDR1 WSHSY and CDR2 SAAADI. The CDR3, as DNA: TGCGCCACCAACAGAGTCCTAACCTTCTCTGGAAACACCATATATTTT. This translates into CATNRVLTFSGNTIYF.

V is TRBV3-1 (or the pseudogene TRBV3-2) and J is TRBJ1-3; D might be TRBD1 (5 bases). Trimming took off 4 bases at V and 0 bases at J, with 7 bases between the two ends. CDR1 LGHDT and CDR2 YNNKEL come from the germline V gene (reference sequence). This CDR3 region has 14 residues. Here the CDR3 reads CASSPDTSGNTIYF. For the CDR3, the DNA is TGTGCCAGCAGCCCGGACACCTCTGGAAACACCATATATTTT.

This chain connects TRBV11-2 to TRBJ2-3, with D perhaps matching TRBD2 (5 bases). Germline CDR1 is SGHAT and CDR2 is FQNNGV. Trimming removed 7 bases from V and 3 bases from J, with 11 bases in between. The CDR3 is made up of 13 amino acids. The DNA of the CDR3 is TGTGCCAGCACTTATACGGGGACAGATACGCAGTATTTT. Its translation is CASTYTGTDTQYF.

V and J are TRBV6-6 and TRBJ2-2; D ambiguous. Germline loops: CDR1 MNHNY, CDR2 SVGAGI (reference sequence). The CDR3 runs to 14 residues. Between the trimmed V and J ends, which lost 9 bases and 0 bases, there was a span of 11 bases. The CDR3 region is CASTPVTNTGELFF. The CDR3 DNA follows: TGTGCCAGTACGCCGGTGACGAACACCGGGGAGCTGTTTTTT.

The chain carries TRBV11-3 and TRBJ2-7, with no clear D. Germline assignment: CDR1 SGHNT and CDR2 YENEEA. Trimming removed 5 bases at V and 3 bases at J, with 5 bases between. The CDR3 length is 11 residues. The CDR3 region is CASSKRYEQYF. CDR3 nucleotide sequence: TGTGCCAGCAGCAAGCGCTACGAGCAGTACTTC.

The rearrangement links TRBV2 to TRBJ2-6; tentative D call: TRBD1 (6 bases). V dropped 8 bases and J dropped 5 bases, with 13 bases sitting between them. This CDR3 comprises 14 residues. Germline CDR1 SNHLY, CDR2 FYNNEI. The CDR3 is CASGGVVRANVLTF. CDR3 DNA: TGTGCCAGCGGGGGCGTCGTTAGGGCCAACGTCCTGACTTTC. The whole variable domain, remainder taken from reference TRBV2 and TRBJ2-6, is EPEVTQTPSHQVTQMGQEVILRCVPISNHLYFYWYRQILGQKVEFLVSFYNNEISEKSEIFDDQFSVERPDGSNFTLKIRSTKLEDSAMYFCASGGVVRANVLTFGAGSRLTVL.

J is TRBJ2-2 and V is TRBV24-1; possibly TRBD2 for D (7 bases). Germline CDR1 reads KGHDR; CDR2 reads SFDVKD. CDR3 size: 17 residues. The V and J ends lost 4 bases and 3 bases respectively, with 17 bases between them. The CDR3 bases are TGTGCCACCAGTGACCTCGGAGGGGGGGCTGACACCGGGGAGCTGTTTTTT. The encoded protein is CATSDLGGGADTGELFF.

This clone came up a few times. The chain combines TRBV19 with TRBJ2-6; D might be TRBD1 (6 bases). CDR1 LNHDA and CDR2 SQIVND come from the germline V gene (reference sequence). Trimming took 2 bases from V and 1 from J, leaving 9 bases between them. CDR3 length: 16 amino acids. The CDR3: CASSIQGWSGANVLTF. The CDR3 DNA reads as TGTGCCAGTAGTATACAGGGGTGGTCTGGGGCCAACGTCCTGACTTTC.

The rearrangement uses TRBV19 and TRBJ1-2; D might be TRBD1 (5 bases). CDR3 length: 14 amino acids. Trimming stripped 4 bases from V and 9 bases from J, with 18 bases between. Germline assignment: CDR1 LNHDA and CDR2 SQIVND (reference sequence). The CDR3 bases are TGTGCCAGTAGTAGGGACGGTTGGACAATCCGCTACACCTTC. This gives the protein CASSRDGWTIRYTF.

As DNA, the CDR3 is TGTGCCAGCAGCCGGCAGCAAGGGGACTATGGCTACACCTTC. It encodes CASSRQQGDYGYTF. The chain couples TRBV3-1 (or the pseudogene TRBV3-2) to TRBJ1-2, with D possibly being TRBD1 (5 bases). This CDR3 is 14 amino acids long. Germline assignment: CDR1 LGHDT and CDR2 YNNKEL (reference sequence). Trimming removed 4 bases at V and 3 bases at J, with 12 bases between.

The chain links TRBV28 to TRBJ1-5; 7 nucleotides align to TRBD1. V was pared by 7 bases and J by 4 bases, with 10 bases of the junction left unmatched. CDR1 is MDHEN, CDR2 SYDVKM, per germline. The CDR3 has 15 residues. CDR3: CASNTWDSLNQPQHF. The CDR3 DNA reads TGTGCCAGCAATACCTGGGACAGCCTTAATCAGCCCCAGCATTTT. The entire variable domain, with the rest obtained from reference TRBV28 and TRBJ1-5, is as follows: DVKVTQSSRYLVKRTGEKVFLECVQDMDHENMFWYRQDPGLGLRLIYFSYDVKMKEKGDIPEGYSVSREKKERFSLILESASTNQTSMYLCASNTWDSLNQPQHFGDGTRLSIL.

The chain is built from TRBV6-5 and TRBJ2-7; D possibly uses TRBD1 or TRBD2 (5 bases each). This CDR3 spans 14 amino acids. Germline CDR1 reads MNHEY; CDR2 reads SVGAGI. Trimming stripped 6 bases from V and 3 bases from J, with 15 bases between. The CDR3 is CASSRDAGGYEQYF. For the CDR3, the DNA is TGTGCCAGCAGCCGGGACGCGGGCGGCTACGAGCAGTACTTC.

This chain connects TRBV5-1 to TRBJ1-3; possibly TRBD1 for D (6 bases). Trimming removed 0 bases at V and 4 bases at J, with 14 bases between. CDR3 size: 16 residues. CDR1 SGHRS and CDR2 YFSETQ come from the germline V gene. This chain's CDR3 is CASSLAGRGPGNTIYF. The CDR3 DNA sequence: TGCGCCAGCAGCTTGGCTGGTCGGGGGCCGGGAAACACCATATATTTT.

The rearrangement links TRBV6-5 to TRBJ2-1; D is perhaps TRBD1 (6 bases). This CDR3 spans 14 amino acids. Germline CDR1 is MNHEY and CDR2 is SVGAGI. Trimming took off 7 bases at V and 0 bases at J, with 10 bases between the two ends. CDR3 in DNA: TGTGCCAGCACTTGGACAGCCTCCTACAATGAGCAGTTCTTC. Protein product: CASTWTASYNEQFF.

This chain links TRBV4-2 with TRBJ2-5, with D possibly matching TRBD1 (6 bases). Trimming removed 0 bases at V and 1 base at J, with 12 bases between. Per the germline V gene, CDR1 is LGHNA and CDR2 is YNFKEQ. The CDR3 spans 16 residues. CDR3 in amino acids: CASSQEPRTAQETQYF. The CDR3 coding sequence is TGTGCCAGCAGCCAAGAGCCAAGGACAGCCCAAGAGACCCAGTACTTC.

The chain couples TRBV5-4 to TRBJ2-1; perhaps TRBD2 as D (5 bases). Trimming took 5 bases from V and 4 from J, leaving 16 bases between them. CDR3 size: 15 residues. CDR1 is SGHNT and CDR2 is YYREEE in the germline V gene (reference sequence). The CDR3 loop reads CASSGDGLPYNEQFF. The CDR3, as DNA: TGTGCCAGCAGTGGAGATGGACTCCCTTACAATGAGCAGTTCTTC. Based on the CDR3 plus reference TRBV5-4 and TRBJ2-1, the full variable domain is ETGVTQSPTHLIKTRGQQVTLRCSSQSGHNTVSWYQQALGQGPQFIFQYYREEENGRGNFPPRFSGLQFPNYSSELNVNALELDDSALYLCASSGDGLPYNEQFFGPGTRLTVL.

The chain recombines TRBV6-6 with TRBJ2-7, with D maybe TRBD1 (5 bases). The CDR3 sequence is 14 residues long. V was cut by 2 bases and J by 0 bases, with 8 bases left in between. Per the germline V gene, CDR1 is MNHNY and CDR2 is SVGAGI (reference sequence). CDR3 nucleotide sequence: TGTGCCAGCAGTTACGCGACAGACTCCTACGAGCAGTACGTC. Translating it yields CASSYATDSYEQYV.

The chain recombines TRBV11-2 with TRBJ1-1, with D perhaps matching TRBD1 (6 bases). The CDR3 is 15 amino acids. V shed 2 bases and J shed 0 bases, with 10 bases lying between them. Germline lookup yields CDR1 SGHAT and CDR2 FQNNGV. The chain's CDR3 is CASSLSTGLNTEAFF. The CDR3 nucleotides read TGTGCCAGCAGCTTAAGTACAGGGTTGAACACTGAAGCTTTCTTT.

CDR3 sequence: CASSDPGQTIPGNQPQHF. The CDR3, as DNA: TGCGCCAGCAGTGACCCCGGACAGACAATTCCGGGCAATCAGCCCCAGCATTTT. The chain employs TRBV10-1 and TRBJ1-5, with D possibly TRBD1 on 6 matching bases. Trimming removed 3 bases from V and 2 bases from J, with 20 bases in between. The germline CDR1 and CDR2 sequences are WNHNN and SYGVQD (reference sequence). This CDR3 has 18 residues.

Only a few counts were recorded for this clone. The rearrangement links TRBV5-4 to TRBJ1-3; 8 nucleotides agree with TRBD1. The CDR3 is made up of 15 amino acids. The germline V gene has CDR1 SGHNT and CDR2 YYREEE (reference sequence). V dropped 4 bases and J dropped 3; count of bases not matched to a gene: 6. The CDR3 DNA sequence: TGTGCCAGCAGCGGGGACAGGTTTTTTGGAAACACCATATATTTT. Translated: CASSGDRFFGNTIYF.

V usage is TRBV21-1 and J usage is TRBJ1-6. TRBV21-1 is noted as a pseudogene. CDR3 size: 16 residues. CDR3 coding DNA: TGTGCCAGCAGCAAAGTTGGAAGGGCTGATAATTCACCCCTCCACTTT. Protein: CASSKVGRADNSPLHF.

The chain uses TRBV19 and TRBJ2-6; 7 nucleotides agree with TRBD1. The CDR3 totals 18 residues. V lost 5 bases to trimming and J lost 4 bases; unmatched junction nucleotides: 14. Germline values: CDR1 LNHDA, CDR2 SQIVND (reference sequence). CDR3 sequence (DNA): TGTGCCAGTAGTTCCCTCCGGGACAGATCAATAGGGGCCAACGTCCTGACTTTC. The encoded protein is CASSSLRDRSIGANVLTF.

The chain employs TRBV19 and TRBJ1-6, with D maybe TRBD1 (5 bases). The ends were cut back, 6 bases at V and 8 bases at J, with 23 bases in the middle. There are 17 residues in the CDR3. CDR1 is LNHDA and CDR2 is SQIVND in the germline V gene (reference sequence). The CDR3 DNA reads TGTGCCAGTAGAAGTTGGGGCCGCGGAGAGGCTGATTCACCCCTCCACTTT. It is translated as CASRSWGRGEADSPLHF.

The chain couples TRBV6-5 to TRBJ1-4, with D unresolved. The CDR3 totals 15 residues. Germline-derived CDR1 and CDR2 are MNHEY and SVGAGI. Trimming left V 6 bases short and J 5 bases short, with 16 bases between. The chain's CDR3 is CASSNSGRRNEKLFF. The CDR3 nucleotides read TGTGCCAGCAGCAATTCCGGACGGCGGAATGAAAAACTGTTTTTT.

This clone was picked up a small number of times. The J gene is TRBJ1-2, the V gene TRBV2; the match to TRBD1 covers 7 bases. With 4 bases clipped from V and 7 bases from J, the junction kept 6 bases outside the gene matches. The CDR3 runs to 13 residues. The germline gives CDR1 SNHLY, CDR2 FYNNEI. The CDR3 DNA is TGTGCCAGCAGTGGAGGTTCAGGGGGTGGCTACACCTTC. Its protein product is CASSGGSGGGYTF.